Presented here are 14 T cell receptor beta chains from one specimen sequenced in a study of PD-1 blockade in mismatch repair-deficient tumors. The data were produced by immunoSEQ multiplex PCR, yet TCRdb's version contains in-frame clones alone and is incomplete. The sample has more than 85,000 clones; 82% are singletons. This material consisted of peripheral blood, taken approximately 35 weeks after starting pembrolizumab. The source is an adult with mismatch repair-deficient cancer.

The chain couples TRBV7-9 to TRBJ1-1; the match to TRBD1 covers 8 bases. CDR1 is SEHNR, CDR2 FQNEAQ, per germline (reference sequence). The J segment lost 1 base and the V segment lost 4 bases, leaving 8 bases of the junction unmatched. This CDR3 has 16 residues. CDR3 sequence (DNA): TGTGCCAGCAGCTCAACAGGGGGTTTGGGGAACACTGAAGCTTTCTTT. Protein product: CASSSTGGLGNTEAFF.

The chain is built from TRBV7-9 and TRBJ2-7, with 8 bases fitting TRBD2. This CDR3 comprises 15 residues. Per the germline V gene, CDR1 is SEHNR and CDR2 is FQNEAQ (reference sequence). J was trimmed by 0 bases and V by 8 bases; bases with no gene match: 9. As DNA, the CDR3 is TGTGCCAGCTCAAAAGCGGGAGCCCTCTCCTACGAGCAGTACTTC. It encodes CASSKAGALSYEQYF.

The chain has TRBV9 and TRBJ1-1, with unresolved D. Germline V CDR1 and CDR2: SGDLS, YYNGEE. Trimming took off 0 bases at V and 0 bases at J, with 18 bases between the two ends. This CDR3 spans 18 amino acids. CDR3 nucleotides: TGTGCCAGCAGCGTAGGGCTAGCAGGCCAGAAACTGAACACTGAAGCTTTCTTT. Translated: CASSVGLAGQKLNTEAFF. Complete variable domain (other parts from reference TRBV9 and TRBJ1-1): DSGVTQTPKHLITATGQRVTLRCSPRSGDLSVYWYQQSLDQGLQFLIQYYNGEERAKGNILERFSAQQFPDLHSELNLSSLELGDSALYFCASSVGLAGQKLNTEAFFGQGTRLTVV.

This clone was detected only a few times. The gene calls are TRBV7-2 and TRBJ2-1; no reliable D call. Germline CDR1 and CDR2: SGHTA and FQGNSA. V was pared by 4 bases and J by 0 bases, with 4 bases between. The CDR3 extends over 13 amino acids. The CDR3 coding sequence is TGTGCCAGCAGCTGGAACTCCTACAATGAGCAGTTCTTC. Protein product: CASSWNSYNEQFF.

The CDR3 DNA reads TGTGCCAGCAGCTACAACCGGGACAGCAATCAGCCCCAGCATTTT. Translated: CASSYNRDSNQPQHF. This sequence joins TRBV6-5 and TRBJ1-5; D may be TRBD1 (5 bases). The V end was cut by 6 bases, the J end by 1 base, with 13 bases between. The V gene's germline CDR1 is MNHEY and CDR2 SVGAGI. The CDR3 totals 15 residues.

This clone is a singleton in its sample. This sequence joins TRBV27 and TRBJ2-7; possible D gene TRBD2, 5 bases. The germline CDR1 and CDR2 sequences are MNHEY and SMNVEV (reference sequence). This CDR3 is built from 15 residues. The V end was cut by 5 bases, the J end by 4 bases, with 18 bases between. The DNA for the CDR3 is TGTGCCAGCAGTCTCACCCCTGGGAGTTTGTACGAGCAGTACTTC. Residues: CASSLTPGSLYEQYF.

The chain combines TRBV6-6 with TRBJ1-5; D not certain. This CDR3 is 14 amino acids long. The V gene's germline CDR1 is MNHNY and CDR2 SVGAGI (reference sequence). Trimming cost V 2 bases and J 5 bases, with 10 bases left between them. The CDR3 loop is CASSYSGMDQPQHF. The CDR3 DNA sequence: TGTGCCAGCAGTTACAGTGGCATGGATCAGCCCCAGCATTTT.

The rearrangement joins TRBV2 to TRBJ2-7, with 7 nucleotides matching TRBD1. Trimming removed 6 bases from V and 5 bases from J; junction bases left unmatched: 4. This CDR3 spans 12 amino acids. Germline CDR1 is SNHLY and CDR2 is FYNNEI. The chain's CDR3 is CASRPQGNEQYF. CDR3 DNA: TGTGCCAGCAGACCACAGGGGAACGAGCAGTACTTC.

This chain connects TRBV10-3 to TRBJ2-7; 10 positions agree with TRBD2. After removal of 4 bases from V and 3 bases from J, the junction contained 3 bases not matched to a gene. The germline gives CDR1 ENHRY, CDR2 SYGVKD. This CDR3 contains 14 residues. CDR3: CAISGSSGSYEQYF. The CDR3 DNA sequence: TGTGCCATCAGTGGGTCTAGCGGGAGCTACGAGCAGTACTTC.

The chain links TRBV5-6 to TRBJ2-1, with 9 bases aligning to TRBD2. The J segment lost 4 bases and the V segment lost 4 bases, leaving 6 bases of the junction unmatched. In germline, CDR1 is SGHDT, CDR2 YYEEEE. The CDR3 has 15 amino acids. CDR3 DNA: TGTGCCAGCAGCCGGGGGCTAGCGGGGTACAATGAGCAGTTCTTC. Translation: CASSRGLAGYNEQFF.

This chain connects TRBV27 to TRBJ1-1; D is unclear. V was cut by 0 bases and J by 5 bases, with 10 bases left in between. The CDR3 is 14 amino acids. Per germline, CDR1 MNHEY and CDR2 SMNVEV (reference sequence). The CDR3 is CASSLSVSRTEAFF. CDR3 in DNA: TGTGCCAGCAGTTTATCGGTATCACGGACTGAAGCTTTCTTT.

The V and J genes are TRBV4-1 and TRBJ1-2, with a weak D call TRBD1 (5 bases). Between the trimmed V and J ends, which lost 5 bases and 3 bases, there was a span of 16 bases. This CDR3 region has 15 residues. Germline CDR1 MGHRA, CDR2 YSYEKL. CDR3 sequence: CASSTQVGGDYGYTF. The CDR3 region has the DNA TGCGCCAGCAGCACTCAGGTTGGGGGGGACTATGGCTACACCTTC.

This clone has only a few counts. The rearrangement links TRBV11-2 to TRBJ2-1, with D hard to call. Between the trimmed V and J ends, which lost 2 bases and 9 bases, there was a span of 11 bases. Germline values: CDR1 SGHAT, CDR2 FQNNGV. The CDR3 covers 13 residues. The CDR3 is CASSLNTALEQFF. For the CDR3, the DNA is TGTGCCAGCAGCTTAAATACCGCCCTTGAGCAGTTCTTC.

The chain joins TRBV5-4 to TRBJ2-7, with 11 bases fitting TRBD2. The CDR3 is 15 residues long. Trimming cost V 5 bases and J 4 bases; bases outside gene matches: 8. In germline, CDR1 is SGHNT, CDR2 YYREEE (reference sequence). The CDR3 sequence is CASSDSSGRAYEQYF. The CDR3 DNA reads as TGTGCCAGCAGTGACAGTAGCGGGAGGGCTTACGAGCAGTACTTC.